This entry features one TCR beta chain sequence. Its recognized antigen is unknown. One base away there is no much larger clone; base qualities are not given. The germline V gene sets CDR1 to ENHRY and CDR2 to SYGVKD. Trimming takes 0 bases from V and 8 bases from J, and the germline ends sit 11 bases apart. The CDR3 sequence holds 14 residues, the cysteine and phenylalanine included. The entry retains the CDR3 DNA only, 42 bases that are in frame from base 1. TCR CDR3 regions were amplified from genomic DNA by multiplex PCR using the deep immunoSEQ assay. Extracted genomic DNA from each cell subset was distributed evenly across all wells of several immunoSEQ 96-well plates, and each plate was treated as a replicate. For sorted subsets, roughly 200 ng of genomic DNA, equivalent to roughly 30,000 T cell genomes, went into each replicate PCR. The purified libraries were quantified using a Qubit 3.0 fluorometer, sized with a Bioanalyzer 2100, and then quantified again using the KAPA Library Quantification kit. A separate single-read 150-cycle Illumina NextSeq 550 flow cell was used to sequence each immunoSEQ 96-well plate. Turning to the authors' computational methods: Because the immunoSEQ output included only junctional sequences and no quality scores, the filtering could not be the same as the filtering used for full-length reads. Sequences were annotated with PyIR, a Python wrapper for IgBLAST v1.9, and V/J genes and CDR3 were assigned using IMGT germline references. Reads were removed for weak V/J assignments (E-value above 1e-6), missing CDR3, stop codons, out-of-frame junctions, or ambiguous translated residues. A V3J clonotype was defined by an identical inferred V gene, J gene, and CDR3 amino acid sequence. Percentage overlap between repertoires was computed as shared unique clonotypes divided by the size of the smaller repertoire. Repertoire richness was assessed with RTK rarefaction, the Chao1 estimator, and Recon v2.1 estimates of unobserved clonotypes. Generation probabilities were computed with OLGA for all TCRbeta clonotypes obtained by the gDNA method from several donors. The source is immuneACCESS, and TCRdb retained only in-frame sequences with V and J called. Part of the clones is not carried over; for the studies checked, unresolved V genes explain less than half of this, and the remainder is unexplained. V, J and clone size were drawn from that table, and D and trimming were deduced from the DNA. The sample includes more than 2 million clones, with more than 90% observed a single time. The top ten constitute around 0.13% of the sample.

This specimen belongs to a study of shared clonotypes between healthy human individuals (dated by TCRdb to the early 2020s). Some background on the complete study: The cohort comprised two women and a few men aged 18 to 49 years. For each donor, CD4 naive and CD4 memory were each given three plates, CD8 naive was given two plates, and CD8 memory was given one plate. Between about 0.8 and 9 billion PBMCs per donor were obtained by leukapheresis. The study deeply sequenced blood TCR repertoires of five healthy adults to estimate repertoire size and the extent of clonotype sharing between individuals. To increase sequencing depth and limit assay-specific biases, TCR repertoire library preparation and sequencing were carried out by different laboratories using diverse techniques. Study-wide conclusions, independent of this receptor: Larger estimated clonotype richness was generally found for naive subsets than for memory subsets. The genetic and exposure-history diversity represented was limited by the small number of donors. Sampling was restricted to blood, and TCR repertoires in tissues likely differ from the TCR repertoires found in blood. Pairwise subsampling led to the expectation that sequencing depth would affect the degree of clonotype sharing among donors. Around 5% of naive CD4, 3.5% of naive CD8, around 2.3% of memory CD4, and 0.35% to 0.5% of memory CD8 clonotypes were shared across four donors. Compared with non-shared clonotypes, clonotypes shared by all four sorted-subset donors had higher generation probabilities. Incomplete sequencing was indicated by rarefaction of sorted-subset datasets, despite the large sequencing depth.

The donors were healthy, HIV-negative adults who had no recently reported acute infections or vaccinations. Every donor was a Caucasian adult residing in Nashville, Tennessee, USA. CD4+ T cells were enriched through magnetic negative selection, after which naive cells were positively selected on CD45RA and the remaining negative fraction served as the memory subset. After blood collection by leukapheresis, PBMCs were isolated using Ficoll-Histopaque density gradient centrifugation and then cryopreserved in the vapor phase of liquid nitrogen. Analytical flow cytometry was used to check the purity and quantity of each magnetically sorted T cell population. Genomic DNA was isolated from every sorted fraction and measured by UV absorbance on a Nanodrop 2000c.

Rearrangement joined TRBV10-3 to TRBJ2-1; the D gene is unclear. Sequencing was carried out using naive CD4+ T cells sorted from blood. The sample's cell subset or site, from its label and the paper: CD45RA+ positively selected. This sequence was found in a young man in good health. The nucleotide sequence reads as follows: TGTGCCATCAGTGAGTCGGTAGGGAAGTATGAGCAGTTCTTC. This translates into CAISESVGKYEQFF.